The 3 T cell receptor beta chains listed next were all sequenced from one sample in a study of glioma-infiltrating T cells after dendritic cell vaccination. Time point reported: after dendritic cell vaccination, including at tumor progression/relapse. Sequencing used immunoSEQ multiplex PCR; TCRdb keeps in-frame clones, though not all of them. Of roughly 85,000 clones listed, less than 85% were seen once; the top ten hold more than 8%. The sequencing here drew on blood, taken after dendritic cell vaccination. These receptor sequences come from a human donor with glioblastoma.

The chain carries TRBV7-3 and TRBJ1-6; the match to TRBD1 covers 8 bases. The CDR3 is made up of 14 amino acids. Germline assignment: CDR1 SGHTA and CDR2 FQGTGA. After removal of 5 bases from V and 6 bases from J, the junction contained 3 bases not matched to a gene. The CDR3 loop reads CASSAGGVNSPLHF. The CDR3 DNA reads as TGTGCCAGCAGCGCAGGGGGCGTTAATTCACCCCTCCACTTT.

This clone has only a few counts. The chain recombines TRBV5-6 with TRBJ2-7; possibly TRBD2 for D (5 bases). Trimming shortened V by 4 bases and J by 11 bases, and 16 bases separated the two germline ends. Per the germline V gene, CDR1 is SGHDT and CDR2 is YYEEEE. The CDR3 totals 12 residues. The CDR3 here is CASSLGGASKYF. The CDR3, as DNA: TGTGCCAGCAGCCTAGGCGGTGCTAGCAAGTACTTC.

The genes are TRBV6-5 and TRBJ2-4, with D tentatively TRBD1 (6 bases). V was pared by 0 bases and J by 8 bases, with 14 bases between. Germline CDR1 reads MNHEY; CDR2 reads SVGAGI. CDR3 length: 15 residues. The CDR3 loop reads CASSYSRPGEHIQYF. The DNA for the CDR3 is TGTGCCAGCAGTTACTCCCGCCCAGGGGAGCACATTCAGTACTTC.